The 11 T cell receptor beta chains below were found in one sample sequenced in a study of shared clonotypes between healthy human individuals. This table comes from immunoSEQ multiplex PCR, and its TCRdb copy is limited to in-frame clones, with some not included. The repertoire consists of nearly 1 million clones, with about three quarters occurring once and the leading ten covering over 1.3%. Material for sequencing was memory CD4+ T cells sorted from blood. The subset: CD45RA-negative fraction. The receptors were sampled from a man between 18 and 35 years old in good health.

The rearrangement joins TRBV5-8 to TRBJ1-2; the D is unclear. The CDR3 sequence is 15 residues long. The germline V gene encodes CDR1 SGHTS and CDR2 YDEGEE. V was trimmed by 2 bases and J by 4 bases, leaving 15 bases between them. In nucleotides, the CDR3 is TGTGCCAGCAGCTTTCCCTTAGGGAAGTCCTATGGCTACACCTTC. This sequence encodes CASSFPLGKSYGYTF. Supplemented by reference TRBV5-8 and TRBJ1-2, the full variable domain reads EAGVTQSPTHLIKTRGQQATLRCSPISGHTSVYWYQQALGLGLQFLLWYDEGEERNRGNFPPRFSGRQFPNYSSELNVNALELEDSALYLCASSFPLGKSYGYTFGSGTRLTVV.

The chain recombines TRBV28 with TRBJ1-2; 8 nucleotides align to TRBD1. The length of the CDR3 is 15 residues. Germline assignment: CDR1 MDHEN and CDR2 SYDVKM. The V segment lost 5 bases and the J segment 4 bases; nucleotides outside the gene matches: 9. The DNA of the CDR3 is TGTGCCAGCAGTGCGACAGGGGAAGGGGTCTATGGCTACACCTTC. The encoded protein is CASSATGEGVYGYTF.

There are a few counts of this clone. The chain combines TRBV6-6 with TRBJ2-7; either TRBD1 or TRBD2 may supply D (5 bases each). V was clipped by 2 bases and J by 2 bases, with 7 bases between them. CDR1 and CDR2 (germline): MNHNY, SVGAGI (reference sequence). The CDR3 is 13 amino acids. The CDR3 is CASSYGTTYEQYF. The CDR3 region has the DNA TGTGCCAGCAGTTACGGGACCACCTACGAGCAGTACTTC.

The V gene is TRBV6-5, the J gene TRBJ2-7; possible D gene TRBD2, 6 bases. The length of the CDR3 is 15 residues. CDR1 and CDR2 from the germline V gene are MNHEY and SVGAGI. Trimming removed 2 bases from V and 0 bases from J, with 11 bases in between. Written as DNA, the CDR3 is TGTGCCAGCAGTTACAGGGACGGGAGCTCCTACGAGCAGTACTTC. It codes for CASSYRDGSSYEQYF.

The table lists this clone with a count of one. The chain combines TRBV7-2 with TRBJ2-6, with D perhaps matching TRBD2 (6 bases). The CDR3 has 15 residues. V lost 4 bases to trimming and J lost 0 bases, with 7 bases between them. Germline loops: CDR1 SGHTA, CDR2 FQGNSA. The CDR3 loop reads CASSSRGSGANVLTF. CDR3 nucleotides: TGTGCCAGCAGCTCGCGGGGCTCTGGGGCCAACGTCCTGACTTTC.

This clone was seen more than once but under ten times. This chain uses TRBV5-1 with TRBJ2-7, with 10 bases matching TRBD2. The germline V gene encodes CDR1 SGHRS and CDR2 YFSETQ. This CDR3 spans 15 amino acids. The J segment lost 0 bases and the V segment lost 8 bases, leaving 8 bases of the junction unmatched. CDR3 in amino acids: CARPHTSGVSYEQYF. The CDR3 nucleotides are TGCGCCAGACCGCACACTAGCGGGGTCTCCTACGAGCAGTACTTC.

The chain combines TRBV30 with TRBJ1-2; D remains unclear. CDR3 size: 13 residues. Trimming left V 3 bases short and J 11 bases short, with 19 bases between. Germline lookup yields CDR1 GTSNPN and CDR2 SVGIG (reference sequence). CDR3 amino acids: CAWSFVGGGSYTF. DNA for the CDR3: TGTGCCTGGAGCTTCGTTGGAGGCGGGTCATACACCTTC.

The chain joins TRBV28 to TRBJ1-5, with D possibly TRBD1 on 5 matching bases. Germline values: CDR1 MDHEN, CDR2 SYDVKM. CDR3 length equals 17 residues. V lost 1 base and J lost 2, with 15 bases in between. CDR3 nucleotide sequence: TGTGCCAGCAGTTTATTTGGTTGGGGGGAAGGCAATCAGCCCCAGCATTTT. Its translation: CASSLFGWGEGNQPQHF.

J is TRBJ2-4 and V is TRBV13; D unresolved. The V gene lost 5 bases and the J gene lost 0 bases, with 11 bases spanning the gap. Germline CDR1 reads PRHDT; CDR2 reads FYEKMQ (reference sequence). This CDR3 contains 15 residues. CDR3 loop: CASSHQTRAKNIQYF. CDR3 DNA: TGTGCCAGCAGCCACCAGACGAGAGCCAAAAACATTCAGTACTTC.

The chain employs TRBV14 and TRBJ1-3; D gene uncertain. Trimming removed 3 bases at V and 0 bases at J, with 15 bases between. This CDR3 region has 17 residues. Germline assignment: CDR1 SGHDN and CDR2 FVKESK. For the CDR3, the DNA is TGTGCCAGCAGCCAGCTTATACTAAGGGACTCTGGAAACACCATATATTTT. Amino acid sequence: CASSQLILRDSGNTIYF. The variable domain in full, completed from reference TRBV14 and TRBJ1-3, reads EAGVTQFPSHSVIEKGQTVTLRCDPISGHDNLYWYRRVMGKEIKFLLHFVKESKQDESGMPNNRFLAERTGGTYSTLKVQPAELEDSGVYFCASSQLILRDSGNTIYFGEGSWLTVV.

The chain combines TRBV7-6 with TRBJ1-3; D remains ambiguous. CDR3 size: 16 residues. Germline lookup yields CDR1 SGHVS and CDR2 FNYEAQ. V was clipped by 0 bases and J by 0 bases, with 9 bases between them. DNA for the CDR3: TGTGCCAGCAGCTTAGCGCAGAAGAGCTCTGGAAACACCATATATTTT. Protein sequence: CASSLAQKSSGNTIYF.